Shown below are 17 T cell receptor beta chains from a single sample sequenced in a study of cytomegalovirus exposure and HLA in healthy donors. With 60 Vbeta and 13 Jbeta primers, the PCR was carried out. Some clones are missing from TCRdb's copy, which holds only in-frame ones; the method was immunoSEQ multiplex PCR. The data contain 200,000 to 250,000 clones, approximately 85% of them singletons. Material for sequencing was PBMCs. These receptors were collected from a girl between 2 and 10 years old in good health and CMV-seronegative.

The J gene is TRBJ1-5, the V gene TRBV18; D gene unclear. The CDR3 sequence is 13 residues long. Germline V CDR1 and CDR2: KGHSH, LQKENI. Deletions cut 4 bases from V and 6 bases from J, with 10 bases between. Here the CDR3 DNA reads TGTGCCAGCTCACGAGGTGGAGGTCAGCCCCAGCATTTT. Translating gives CASSRGGGQPQHF.

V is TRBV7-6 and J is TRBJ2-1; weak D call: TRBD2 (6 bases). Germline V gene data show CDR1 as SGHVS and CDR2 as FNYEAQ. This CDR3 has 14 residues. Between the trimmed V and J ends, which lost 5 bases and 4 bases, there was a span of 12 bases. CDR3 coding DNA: TGTGCCAGCAGCCGAAGGGCGGGGTACAATGAGCAGTTCTTC. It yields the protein CASSRRAGYNEQFF.

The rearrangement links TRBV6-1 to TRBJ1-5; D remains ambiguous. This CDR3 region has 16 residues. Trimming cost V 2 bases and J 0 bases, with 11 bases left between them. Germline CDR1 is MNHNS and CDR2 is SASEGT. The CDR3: CASSERFGSSNQPQHF. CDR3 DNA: TGTGCCAGCAGTGAACGTTTTGGCTCTAGCAATCAGCCCCAGCATTTT.

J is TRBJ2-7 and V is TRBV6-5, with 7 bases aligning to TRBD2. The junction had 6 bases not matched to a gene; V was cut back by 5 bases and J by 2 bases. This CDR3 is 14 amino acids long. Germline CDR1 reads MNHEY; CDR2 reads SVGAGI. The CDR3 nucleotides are TGTGCCAGCAGTGGGACTATATTAGCCTACGAGCAGTACTTC. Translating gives CASSGTILAYEQYF.

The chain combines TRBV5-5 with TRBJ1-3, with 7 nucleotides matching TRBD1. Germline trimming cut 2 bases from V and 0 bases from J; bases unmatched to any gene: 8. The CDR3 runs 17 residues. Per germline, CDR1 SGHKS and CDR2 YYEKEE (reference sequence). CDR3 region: CASSFSRQGHSGNTIYF. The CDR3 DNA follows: TGTGCCAGCAGCTTCAGCCGACAGGGCCACTCTGGAAACACCATATATTTT.

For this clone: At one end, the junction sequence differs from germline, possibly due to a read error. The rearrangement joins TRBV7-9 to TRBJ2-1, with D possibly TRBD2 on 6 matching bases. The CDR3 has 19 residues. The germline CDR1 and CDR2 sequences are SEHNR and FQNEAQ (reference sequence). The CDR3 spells CSSSLVLEGGTNAYNEQFF. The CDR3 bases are TGTTCCAGCAGCTTAGTCCTGGAGGGCGGAACCAATGCCTACAATGAGCAGTTCTTC.

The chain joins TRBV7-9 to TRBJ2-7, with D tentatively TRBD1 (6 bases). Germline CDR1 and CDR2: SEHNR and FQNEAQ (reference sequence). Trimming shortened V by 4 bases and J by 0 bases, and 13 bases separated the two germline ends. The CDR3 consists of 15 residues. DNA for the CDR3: TGTGCCAGCAGCTCACCGCAGGGGAACTCCTACGAGCAGTACTTC. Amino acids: CASSSPQGNSYEQYF.

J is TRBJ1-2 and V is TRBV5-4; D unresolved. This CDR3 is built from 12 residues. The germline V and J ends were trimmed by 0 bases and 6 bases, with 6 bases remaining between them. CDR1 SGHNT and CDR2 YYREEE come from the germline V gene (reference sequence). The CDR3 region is CASSLDRNGYTF. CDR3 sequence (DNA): TGTGCCAGCAGCTTGGACAGAAATGGCTACACCTTC.

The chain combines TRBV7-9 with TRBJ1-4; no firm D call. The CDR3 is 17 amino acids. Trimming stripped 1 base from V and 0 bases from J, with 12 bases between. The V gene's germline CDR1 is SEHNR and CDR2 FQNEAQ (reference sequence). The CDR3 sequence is CASSLVWGDPTNEKLFF. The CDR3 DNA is TGTGCCAGCAGCTTAGTATGGGGAGACCCAACTAATGAAAAACTGTTTTTT.

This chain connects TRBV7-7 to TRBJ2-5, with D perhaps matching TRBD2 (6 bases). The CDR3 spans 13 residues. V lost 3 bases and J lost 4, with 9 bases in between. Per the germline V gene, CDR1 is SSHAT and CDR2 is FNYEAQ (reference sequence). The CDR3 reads CASSFTGGETQYF. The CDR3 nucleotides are TGTGCCAGCAGCTTTACCGGGGGAGAGACCCAGTACTTC.

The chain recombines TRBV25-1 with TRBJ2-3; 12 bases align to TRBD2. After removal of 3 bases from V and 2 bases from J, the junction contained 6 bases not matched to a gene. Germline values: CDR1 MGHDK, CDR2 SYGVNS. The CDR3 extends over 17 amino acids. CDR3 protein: CASSDPRLAGVTDTQYF. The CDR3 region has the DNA TGTGCCAGCAGTGACCCCCGACTAGCGGGGGTCACAGATACGCAGTATTTT. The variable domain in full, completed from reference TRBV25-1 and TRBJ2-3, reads EADIYQTPRYLVIGTGKKITLECSQTMGHDKMYWYQQDPGMELHLIHYSYGVNSTEKGDLSSESTVSRIRTEHFPLTLESARPSHTSQYLCASSDPRLAGVTDTQYFGPGTRLTVL.

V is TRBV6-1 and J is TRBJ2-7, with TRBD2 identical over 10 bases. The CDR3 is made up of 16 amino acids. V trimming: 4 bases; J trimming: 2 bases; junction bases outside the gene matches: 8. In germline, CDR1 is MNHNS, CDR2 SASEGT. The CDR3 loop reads CASSVKRGGFTYEQYF. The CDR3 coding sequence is TGTGCCAGCAGTGTAAAGCGGGGGGGCTTCACCTACGAGCAGTACTTC.

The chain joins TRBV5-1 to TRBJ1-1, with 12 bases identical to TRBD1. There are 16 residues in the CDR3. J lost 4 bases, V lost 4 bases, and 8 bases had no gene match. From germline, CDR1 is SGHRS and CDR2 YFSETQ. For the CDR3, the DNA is TGCGCCAGCAGCCCTGGGGGACAGGGGGCGAGCACTGAAGCTTTCTTT. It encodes CASSPGGQGASTEAFF.

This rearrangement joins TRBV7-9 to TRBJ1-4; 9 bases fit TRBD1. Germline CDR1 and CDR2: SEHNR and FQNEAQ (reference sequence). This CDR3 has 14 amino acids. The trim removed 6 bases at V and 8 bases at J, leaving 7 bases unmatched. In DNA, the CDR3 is TGTGCCAGCAGGCGGACAGGGGACGGAGAAAAACTGTTTTTT. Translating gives CASRRTGDGEKLFF.

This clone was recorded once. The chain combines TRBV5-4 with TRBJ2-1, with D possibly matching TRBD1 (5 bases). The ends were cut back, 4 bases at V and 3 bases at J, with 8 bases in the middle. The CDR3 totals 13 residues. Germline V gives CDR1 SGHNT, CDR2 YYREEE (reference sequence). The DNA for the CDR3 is TGTGCCAGCAGCCCTGACAGCTACAATGAGCAGTTCTTC. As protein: CASSPDSYNEQFF.

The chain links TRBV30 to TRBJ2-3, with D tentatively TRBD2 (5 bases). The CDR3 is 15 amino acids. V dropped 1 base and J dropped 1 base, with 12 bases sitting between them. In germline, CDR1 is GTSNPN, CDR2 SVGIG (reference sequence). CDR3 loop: CAWSGERIRTDTQYF. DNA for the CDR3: TGTGCCTGGAGTGGGGAGCGAATACGCACAGATACGCAGTATTTT.

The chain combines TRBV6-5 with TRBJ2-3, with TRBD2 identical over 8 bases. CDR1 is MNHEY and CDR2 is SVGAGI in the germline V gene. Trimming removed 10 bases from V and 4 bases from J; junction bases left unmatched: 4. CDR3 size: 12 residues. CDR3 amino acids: CATGGVADTQYF. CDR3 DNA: TGTGCCACCGGGGGGGTGGCAGATACGCAGTATTTT.